This TCR beta chain was found in a study of cytomegalovirus exposure and HLA in healthy donors. Findings of the study overall: It is likely that the observed cluster of highly shared sequence variants was a sequencing artifact. Clonal expansion was found to be greater in HLA-associated TCR beta chains than in equally common others in a later analysis.

CDR3 length: 12 amino acids. Between the trimmed V and J ends, which lost 5 bases and 3 bases, there was a span of 7 bases. Germline loops: CDR1 MNHEY, CDR2 SVGAGI. Primers: 60 Vbeta forward and 13 Jbeta reverse. As handled by the study authors: About 83 million unique TCR beta chains, 9 million to 11 million shared, were counted in a later analysis. Repertoires were generated with immunoSEQ multiplex PCR, while TCRdb's copy carries only in-frame clones and drops some. That table gives V, J and clone size, and the DNA gave D and trimming. This listing includes over 110,000 clones. A remark on this clone: Its specificity is not known.

The chain links TRBV6-5 to TRBJ1-1; D remains unclear. The clonotype was recovered from a male donor in good health and CMV-seronegative. The sequencing input was PBMCs. The CDR3 bases are TGTGCCAGCAGTCAGCGGGACACTGAAGCTTTCTTT. Translated, it gives CASSQRDTEAFF.